The next 6 T cell receptor beta chains were all read from a single sample in a study of blood T cell repertoires in COVID-19. The method was immunoSEQ multiplex PCR; TCRdb's version includes in-frame clones alone and lacks a portion of them. This table has about 100,000 clones, about 89% appearing once. The sample consisted of peripheral blood. Every receptor here comes from a human donor in a cohort sampled during active COVID-19.

The rearrangement links TRBV11-2 to TRBJ2-7; 11 bases align to TRBD2. Per germline, CDR1 SGHAT and CDR2 FQNNGV. V was clipped by 3 bases and J by 4 bases; unmatched bases: 2. The length of the CDR3 is 14 residues. CDR3 protein: CASSLGTSGYEQYF. CDR3 nucleotide sequence: TGTGCCAGCAGCTTGGGGACTAGCGGATACGAGCAGTACTTC.

The chain carries TRBV6-2 or TRBV6-3 and TRBJ1-2; no definite D call. This CDR3 is built from 14 residues. Germline V gene sequence: CDR1 MNHEY, CDR2 SVGEGT. V lost 0 bases, J lost 6 bases, and 11 bases lay in between. The CDR3 nucleotides read TGTGCCAGCAGTTACTCGGGGAGTCGGAATGGCTACACCTTC. Translation gives CASSYSGSRNGYTF.

This clone was recorded only once. J is TRBJ2-3 and V is TRBV5-5; 7 bases agree with TRBD2. With V trimmed by 1 base and J by 5 bases, 4 bases remained unmatched. This CDR3 region has 14 residues. Germline V gene sequence: CDR1 SGHKS, CDR2 YYEKEE (reference sequence). The CDR3 is CASSLWRELDTQYF. The CDR3 DNA reads TGTGCCAGCAGCTTGTGGCGGGAGTTAGATACGCAGTATTTT.

The chain has TRBV4-1 and TRBJ2-7; 9 positions agree with TRBD1. This CDR3 is 16 amino acids long. CDR1 MGHRA and CDR2 YSYEKL come from the germline V gene. J was trimmed by 3 bases and V by 0 bases; bases with no gene match: 6. As DNA, the CDR3 is TGCGCCAGCAGCCAAGATTTGGGGACAGGGCGCTACGAGCAGTACTTC. Amino acids: CASSQDLGTGRYEQYF.

J is TRBJ2-3 and V is TRBV7-8; 9 nucleotides align to TRBD2. V dropped 2 bases and J dropped 3; count of bases not matched to a gene: 12. The CDR3 contains 18 residues. Germline CDR1 and CDR2: SGHVS and FQNEAQ. The CDR3 DNA is TGTGCCAGCAGCTTATACCGCGGGGGGGCCAAGATTACAGATACGCAGTATTTT. Encoded protein: CASSLYRGGAKITDTQYF. The full variable domain, rest sourced from reference TRBV7-8 and TRBJ2-3, is GAGVSQSPRYKVAKRGQDVALRCDPISGHVSLFWYQQALGQGPEFLTYFQNEAQLDKSGLPSDRFFAERPEGSVSTLKIQRTQQEDSAVYLCASSLYRGGAKITDTQYFGPGTRLTVL.

The gene calls are TRBV13 and TRBJ2-4; a possible D gene is TRBD1 (6 bases). CDR1 is PRHDT, CDR2 FYEKMQ, per germline (reference sequence). Trimming removed 5 bases at V and 6 bases at J, with 14 bases between. The CDR3 covers 14 residues. CDR3 sequence: CASSVPGAGNIQYF. The CDR3 nucleotides read TGTGCCAGCAGCGTCCCAGGGGCTGGAAACATTCAGTACTTC.